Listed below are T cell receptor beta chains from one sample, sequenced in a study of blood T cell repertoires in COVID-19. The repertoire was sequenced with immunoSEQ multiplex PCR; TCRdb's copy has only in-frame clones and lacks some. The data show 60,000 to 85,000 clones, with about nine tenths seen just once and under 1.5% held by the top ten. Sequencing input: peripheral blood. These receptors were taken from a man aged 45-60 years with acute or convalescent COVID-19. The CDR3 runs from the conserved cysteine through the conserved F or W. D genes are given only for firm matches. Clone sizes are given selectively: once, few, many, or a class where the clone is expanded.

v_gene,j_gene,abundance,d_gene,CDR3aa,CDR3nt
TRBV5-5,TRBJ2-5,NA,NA,CASSFLQQQETQYF,TGTGCCAGCAGCTTTTTACAGCAACAAGAGACCCAGTACTTC
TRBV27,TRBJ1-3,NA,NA,CASSPRPGTGNTIYF,TGTGCCAGCAGTCCAAGGCCAGGAACTGGAAACACCATATATTTT
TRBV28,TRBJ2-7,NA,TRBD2,CASSVAGRPNF,TGTGCCAGCAGTGTAGCGGGCCGCCCCAACTTC
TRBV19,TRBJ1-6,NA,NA,CASSNFGSSYNSPLHF,TGTGCCAGTTCTAATTTCGGGAGCTCCTATAATTCACCCCTCCACTTT
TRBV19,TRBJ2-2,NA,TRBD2,CASSIGLAGGYGTGELFF,TGTGCCAGTAGTATAGGTCTAGCGGGGGGATATGGCACCGGGGAGCTGTTTTTT
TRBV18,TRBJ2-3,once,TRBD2,CASSPPIAGLQGEQYF,TGTGCCAGCTCACCACCAATAGCGGGGCTCCAAGGGGAGCAGTATTTT
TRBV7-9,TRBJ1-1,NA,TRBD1,CASSTIGTVAFF,TGTGCCAGCAGTACAATTGGGACAGTAGCTTTCTTT
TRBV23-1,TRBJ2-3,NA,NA,CASAGVRRTDTQYF,TGCGCCAGCGCCGGGGTCAGGCGCACAGATACGCAGTATTTT
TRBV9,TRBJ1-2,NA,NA,CASSAPRMHGYTF,TGTGCCAGCAGCGCCCCTAGGATGCACGGCTACACCTTC
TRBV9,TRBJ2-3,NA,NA,CASSPDSVTSTDTQYF,TGTGCCAGCAGCCCGGACAGCGTTACTAGCACAGATACGCAGTATTTT
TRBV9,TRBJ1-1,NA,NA,CASRGGGTEAFF,TGTGCCAGCAGGGGAGGGGGCACTGAAGCTTTCTTT
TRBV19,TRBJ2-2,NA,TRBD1,CASSIPDRAVGELFF,TGTGCCAGTAGTATACCGGACAGGGCGGTCGGGGAGCTGTTTTTT
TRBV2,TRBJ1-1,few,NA,CASSEARGWNTEAFF,TGTGCCAGCAGTGAAGCGCGGGGATGGAACACTGAAGCTTTCTTT
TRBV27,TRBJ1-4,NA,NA,CASQARHSEKLFF,TGTGCCAGCCAAGCCCGCCACTCTGAAAAACTGTTTTTT
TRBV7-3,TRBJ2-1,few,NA,CASSLGGNLNEQFF,TGTGCCAGCAGCTTGGGAGGCAACCTCAATGAGCAGTTCTTC
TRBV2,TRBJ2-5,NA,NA,CATGTLQETQYF,TGTGCCACCGGGACTCTTCAAGAGACCCAGTACTTC
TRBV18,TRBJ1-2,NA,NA,CASSPAGDYGHTF,TGTGCCAGCTCACCGGCAGGGGACTATGGCCACACCTTC
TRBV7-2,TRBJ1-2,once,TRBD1,CASSPKAGGHGYTF,TGTGCCAGCAGCCCCAAGGCAGGGGGTCATGGCTACACCTTC
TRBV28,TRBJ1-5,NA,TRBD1,CASSWDRQPQHF,TGTGCCAGCAGTTGGGACAGGCAGCCCCAGCATTTT
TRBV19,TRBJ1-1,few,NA,CASTIGAQGWAEAFF,TGTGCCAGTACTATCGGCGCACAGGGTTGGGCTGAAGCTTTCTTT
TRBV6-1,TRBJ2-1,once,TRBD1,CASSGKPGQGNYNEQFF,TGTGCCAGCAGTGGCAAACCGGGACAGGGGAATTACAATGAGCAGTTCTTC
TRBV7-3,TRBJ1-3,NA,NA,CASSGGRGDTIYF,TGTGCCAGCAGCGGCGGGAGGGGTGACACCATATATTTT
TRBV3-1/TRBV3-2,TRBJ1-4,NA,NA,CASSQAGDRGEKLFF,TGTGCCAGCAGCCAAGCGGGGGATCGAGGTGAAAAACTGTTTTTT
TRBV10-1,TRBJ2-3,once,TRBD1,CATGPGQGTDTQYF,TGCGCCACCGGCCCTGGACAGGGGACAGATACGCAGTATTTT
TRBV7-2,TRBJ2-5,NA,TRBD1,CASSTTGQGVGETQYF,TGTGCCAGCAGCACGACGGGACAGGGGGTCGGGGAGACCCAGTACTTC
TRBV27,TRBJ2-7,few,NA,CASSTKGAYEQYF,TGTGCCAGCAGTACAAAGGGGGCCTACGAGCAGTACTTC
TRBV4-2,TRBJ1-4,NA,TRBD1,CASSQDPQGAGEKLFF,TGTGCCAGCAGCCAGGATCCACAGGGGGCTGGTGAAAAACTGTTTTTT
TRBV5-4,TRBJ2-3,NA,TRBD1,CASTWTGSTDTQYF,TGTGCCAGCACCTGGACAGGATCCACAGATACGCAGTATTTT
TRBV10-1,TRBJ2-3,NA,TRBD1,CASMGQNADTQYF,TGCGCCAGCATGGGACAGAACGCAGATACGCAGTATTTT
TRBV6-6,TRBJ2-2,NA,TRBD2,CASRRLTSGGLANTGELFF,TGTGCCAGCAGACGATTGACTAGCGGGGGCCTCGCGAACACCGGGGAGCTGTTTTTT
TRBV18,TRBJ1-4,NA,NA,CASSPDWTAINEKLFF,TGTGCCAGCTCACCAGATTGGACAGCGATTAATGAAAAACTGTTTTTT
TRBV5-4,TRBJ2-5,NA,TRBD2,CASSLQAGGETQYF,TGTGCCAGCAGCTTGCAAGCGGGAGGAGAGACCCAGTACTTC
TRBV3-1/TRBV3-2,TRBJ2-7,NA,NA,CASSPTGSREQYF,TGTGCCAGCAGCCCGACAGGCTCCAGAGAGCAGTACTTC
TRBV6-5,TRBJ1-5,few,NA,CASSYRPPGFGQPQHF,TGTGCCAGCAGTTACCGTCCACCGGGGTTCGGGCAGCCCCAGCATTTT
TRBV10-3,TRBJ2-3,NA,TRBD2,CAISESGGLAGAGGDTQYF,TGTGCCATCAGTGAGTCGGGGGGACTAGCGGGAGCTGGTGGAGATACGCAGTATTTT
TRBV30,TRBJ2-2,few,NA,CGGGARNTGELFF,TGTGGTGGAGGGGCTAGGAACACCGGGGAGCTGTTTTTT
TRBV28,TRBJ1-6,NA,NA,CASNRQLTSSYNSPLHF,TGTGCCAGCAATAGACAGTTAACAAGCTCCTATAATTCACCCCTCCACTTT
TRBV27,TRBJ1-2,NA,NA,CASSFLGGGYGYTF,TGTGCCAGCAGTTTTCTAGGGGGGGGGTATGGCTACACCTTC
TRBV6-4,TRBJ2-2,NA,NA,CASRPGTSTGELFF,TGTGCCAGCAGGCCCGGGACAAGCACCGGGGAGCTGTTTTTT
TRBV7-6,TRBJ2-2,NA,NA,CASSSAHRAGELFF,TGTGCCAGCAGCAGCGCTCACCGGGCCGGGGAGCTGTTTTTT
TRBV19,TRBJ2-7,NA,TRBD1,CASSTQDRGPFYEQYF,TGTGCCAGTAGCACCCAGGACAGGGGGCCCTTCTACGAGCAGTACTTC
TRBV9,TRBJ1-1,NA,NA,CASSPTIDGNTEAFF,TGTGCCAGCAGCCCCACTATCGACGGGAACACTGAAGCTTTCTTT
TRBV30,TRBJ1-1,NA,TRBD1,CAWSAGQGGNTEAFF,TGTGCCTGGAGTGCTGGACAGGGGGGGAACACTGAAGCTTTCTTT
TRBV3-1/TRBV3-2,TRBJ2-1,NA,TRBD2,CASSQGTSGLLSYNEQFF,TGTGCCAGCAGCCAAGGGACTAGCGGGCTCCTCTCCTACAATGAGCAGTTCTTC
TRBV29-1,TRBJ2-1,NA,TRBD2,CSVGTSGSSYNEQFF,TGCAGCGTCGGGACTAGCGGGAGCTCCTACAATGAGCAGTTCTTC
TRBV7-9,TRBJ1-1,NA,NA,CASSFGQGAEAFF,TGTGCCAGCAGCTTCGGGCAGGGTGCTGAAGCTTTCTTT
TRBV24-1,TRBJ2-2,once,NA,CATSESLAPGELFF,TGTGCCACCAGTGAGTCACTAGCCCCCGGGGAGCTGTTTTTT
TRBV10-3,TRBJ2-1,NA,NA,CATIAQRSHNEQFF,TGTGCCACTATCGCACAGCGGAGCCACAATGAGCAGTTCTTC
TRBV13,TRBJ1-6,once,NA,CASSSSGYHNSPLHF,TGTGCCAGCAGCTCGTCAGGGTACCATAATTCACCCCTCCACTTT
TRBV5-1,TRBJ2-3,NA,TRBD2,CASSLGTSGRADTQYF,TGCGCCAGCAGCCTGGGGACTAGCGGGAGAGCAGATACGCAGTATTTT
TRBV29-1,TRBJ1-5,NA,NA,CSVVYQGSDSNQPQHF,TGCAGCGTTGTTTACCAGGGAAGTGATAGCAATCAGCCCCAGCATTTT
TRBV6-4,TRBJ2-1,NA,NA,CASRLEVSCSYNEQFF,TGTGCCAGCAGATTAGAAGTAAGCTGCTCCTACAATGAGCAGTTCTTC
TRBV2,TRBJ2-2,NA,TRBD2,CASQSGLAGPNTGELFF,TGTGCCAGCCAGTCCGGACTAGCGGGACCGAACACCGGGGAGCTGTTTTTT
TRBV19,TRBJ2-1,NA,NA,CASSMPDKPYNEQFF,TGTGCCAGTAGTATGCCCGACAAGCCTTACAATGAGCAGTTCTTC
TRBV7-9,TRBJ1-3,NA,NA,CASSRSVGSGNTIYF,TGTGCCAGCAGCCGGAGTGTTGGGTCTGGAAACACCATATATTTT
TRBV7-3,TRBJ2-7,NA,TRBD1,CASSSPGGQQYF,TGTGCCAGCAGCTCGCCAGGGGGACAGCAGTACTTC
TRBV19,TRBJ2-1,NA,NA,CASMRVRELHGEQFF,TGTGCCAGTATGAGGGTGCGCGAGCTTCACGGTGAGCAGTTCTTC
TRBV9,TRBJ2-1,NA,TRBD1,CASSDNQGDEQFF,TGTGCCAGCAGCGACAATCAGGGGGATGAGCAGTTCTTC